This T cell receptor (beta chain) was sequenced for a study of spatial heterogeneity in lung cancer (dated by TCRdb to about 2019). Study-level background: Beta-chain transcripts were consistently detected in greater numbers than alpha-chain transcripts, which likely reflects a higher abundance of beta-chain transcripts. At surgery, some 220 tumor regions, 64 matched nontumor lung samples and 56 PBMC samples were TCR-sequenced for both alpha and beta chains. TCR transcript counts in tumor regions correlated strongly with a T cell transcriptional module score from matched bulk RNA-seq. Nonsynonymous mutation counts, determined by whole-exome sequencing of tumor tissue, were related to TCR repertoire features. In the raw uncorrected reads, each unique combination of TCR and UMI appeared on average more than ten times. TCR alpha and beta repertoires were quantitatively compared across multiple tumor regions, matched nontumor lung and blood in non-small cell lung cancer. Broader findings and caveats from the paper: Counts of ubiquitous and regional expanded TCRs correlated with counts of ubiquitous and regional nonsynonymous mutations, respectively. The tumor nonsynonymous mutation count correlated with the number of expanded alpha and beta TCRs within the tumor. Confirming at a functional level the hypothesis that regional TCRs recognize regional mutations was considered to require additional single-cell paired TCR alpha and beta sequencing. TCR-seq was estimated to cover only around 7.2% of tumor T cells for alpha chains and approximately 12% for beta chains.

As a fraction of the sample, this clonotype is large (0.1 to 1%). This clone's antigen is unknown. No quality values exist for individual bases; no much larger clone is one base distant. The library was built for alpha chains, so this beta chain is an off-target read and its size means little. Libraries were made using 5' RACE. For sequencing, a NextSeq 500 was employed. To allow correction of PCR and sequencing errors, the TCR library protocol tagged every TCR cDNA molecule with a unique molecular identifier. In the authors' own workflow: Decombinator tools were used for TCR identification, UMI-based error correction and CDR3 extraction. TCRs above a frequency of 2 per 1,000, corresponding to the top 1% of the tumor frequency distribution, were defined as expanded. Expanded tumor TCRs were classed as regional if statistically deemed absent (corrected P<0.05) from at least one tumor region, otherwise ubiquitous. Renyi diversity was calculated using the R vegan package after each repertoire was subsampled 100 times to 5,000 TCRs. CDR3 similarity networks were constructed using string-kernel similarity of amino acid triplets, with links drawn between CDR3s whose pairwise similarity was above 0.82. TCRdb reanalyzed the raw reads on its own, using fastp at Q25 for trimming and MiXCR for clone calling, and kept in-frame beta chains. Here each entry gathers all rows of one CDR3 protein and keeps the most common genes and DNA. These V and J calls are TCRdb output, not the study's own analysis. A total of about 1,400 distinct CDR3 sequences appear in this sample, around 13% of them only once. Under 20% of the sample is in the top ten clones.

Trimming at the junction amounts to 6 bases on V and 4 bases on J, and the germline ends lie 14 bases apart. From the cysteine through the phenylalanine, the CDR3 covers 14 amino acids. The CDR3 DNA has 42 bases and is translated from base 1. The germline V gene gives CDR1 as MNHEY and CDR2 as SVGAGI. The label giving this sample's time point can be read as: sample taken at primary tumor resection. The donors were some 70 patients from the lung TRACERx cohort who had early-stage, untreated non-small cell lung cancer. TCR sequencing used whole RNA extracted from tumor and nontumor lung tissue, or from cryopreserved PBMC samples, without cell sorting. A patient was chosen for TCR sequencing only when enough RNA was available from at least two tumor regions. Before selection, tumor and adjacent nontumor lung specimens were reviewed by a lung pathologist.

This clonotype was obtained from a female donor with early-stage non-small cell lung cancer. In this chain, TRBV6-5 is recombined with TRBJ2-3; the D gene is possibly TRBD1 or TRBD2, each agreeing over 6 bases. The specimen comprised lung tumor tissue, sampled at surgery. The CDR3 protein sequence reads: CASSLARGADTQYF. The DNA sequence is given as TGTGCCAGCAGCCTTGCTAGGGGGGCAGATACGCAGTATTTT.